The 20 T cell receptor beta chains in this list originate from one sample, sequenced in a study of blood T cell repertoires in COVID-19. The method was immunoSEQ multiplex PCR; TCRdb's version includes in-frame clones alone and lacks a portion of them. The sample carries about 68,000 clones, 86% recorded once. Sequencing was done on a sample of peripheral blood. The receptors originated from a man younger than 45 with acute or convalescent COVID-19.

The V and J genes are TRBV6-5 and TRBJ1-2; D remains ambiguous. Per germline, CDR1 MNHEY and CDR2 SVGAGI. The CDR3 consists of 16 residues. Deletions cut 2 bases from V and 4 bases from J, with 17 bases between. CDR3 protein: CASSYTQESGPYGYTF. For the CDR3, the DNA is TGTGCCAGCAGTTACACCCAAGAATCAGGCCCCTATGGCTACACCTTC.

This chain uses TRBV6-5 with TRBJ1-3; the D is unclear. The germline V gene encodes CDR1 MNHEY and CDR2 SVGAGI. Between the trimmed V and J ends, which lost 5 bases and 2 bases, there was a span of 10 bases. CDR3 length equals 14 residues. In DNA, the CDR3 is TGTGCCAGCAGTCAGGTATTCACTGGAAACACCATATATTTT. Translating it yields CASSQVFTGNTIYF.

V gene TRBV14 combines with J gene TRBJ2-7; perhaps TRBD2 as D (6 bases). CDR3 length: 12 residues. V shed 4 bases and J shed 6 bases, with 10 bases lying between them. Germline CDR1 is SGHDN and CDR2 is FVKESK. CDR3 sequence (DNA): TGTGCCAGCAGCCCTGGAGGGCGCGAGCAGTACTTC. Residues: CASSPGGREQYF.

This chain joins TRBV19 and TRBJ2-7, with D tentatively TRBD1 (6 bases). Between the trimmed V and J ends, which lost 1 base and 2 bases, there was a span of 12 bases. Germline lookup yields CDR1 LNHDA and CDR2 SQIVND (reference sequence). This CDR3 comprises 15 residues. CDR3 protein: CASSIVGGQAYEQYF. In DNA form, the CDR3 reads TGTGCCAGTAGTATAGTTGGGGGACAAGCCTACGAGCAGTACTTC.

V gene TRBV28 combines with J gene TRBJ2-7, with D possibly TRBD1 on 6 matching bases. Germline V gene sequence: CDR1 MDHEN, CDR2 SYDVKM. This CDR3 has 12 residues. CDR3 sequence (DNA): TGTGCAACTCAGGGGACCGTCTACGAGCAGTACTTC. Its translation is CATQGTVYEQYF. The full variable domain, rest sourced from reference TRBV28 and TRBJ2-7, is DVKVTQSSRYLVKRTGEKVFLECVQDMDHENMFWYRQDPGLGLRLIYFSYDVKMKEKGDIPEGYSVSREKKERFSLILESASTNQTSMYLCATQGTVYEQYFGPGTRLTVT.

This chain connects TRBV28 to TRBJ1-6; 9 nucleotides line up with TRBD1. This CDR3 is 18 amino acids long. Germline CDR1 MDHEN, CDR2 SYDVKM. With 3 bases clipped from V and 5 bases from J, the junction kept 11 bases outside the gene matches. DNA for the CDR3: TGTGCCAGCAGTTTTTGGGACAGGGAGGGCGGGCATAATTCACCCCTCCACTTT. Protein sequence: CASSFWDREGGHNSPLHF.

This chain links TRBV28 with TRBJ2-5; TRBD2 is a possible D gene (6 bases). Germline CDR1 reads MDHEN; CDR2 reads SYDVKM. Trimming pared 8 bases from V and 6 bases from J, leaving 19 bases between. The CDR3 sequence is 14 residues long. The CDR3 bases are TGTGCCAGCTATAGCGGAGCCAAGGGACAGACCCAGTACTTC. It codes for CASYSGAKGQTQYF.

This chain links TRBV6-5 with TRBJ2-1, with D maybe TRBD1 (5 bases). The CDR3 runs to 15 residues. V dropped 2 bases and J dropped 4 bases, with 12 bases sitting between them. Germline CDR1 reads MNHEY; CDR2 reads SVGAGI. The CDR3 DNA follows: TGTGCCAGCAGTTACCCAGGGCCATCTTACAATGAGCAGTTCTTC. Residues: CASSYPGPSYNEQFF.

V usage is TRBV20-1 and J usage is TRBJ2-1; 7 bases are shared with TRBD2. The V gene's germline CDR1 is DFQATT and CDR2 SNEGSKA (reference sequence). Unmatched junction bases numbered 11, after V lost 3 bases and J lost 9 bases. This CDR3 is built from 14 residues. Written as DNA, the CDR3 is TGCAGTGCTAGTGAGGGAGGGGCTCAGGGTGAGCAGTTCTTC. Translating gives CSASEGGAQGEQFF.

This clone has just a few counts. The CDR3 region has the DNA TGTGCTGCGGGACTGACCTCCTACGAGCAGTACTTC. Translating it yields CAAGLTSYEQYF. J is TRBJ2-7 and V is TRBV10-3; maybe TRBD2 (6 bases). Germline CDR1 is ENHRY and CDR2 is SYGVKD. The CDR3 is made up of 12 amino acids.

J is TRBJ1-1 and V is TRBV18, with D perhaps matching TRBD1 (6 bases). Germline assignment: CDR1 KGHSH and CDR2 LQKENI. V was pared by 5 bases and J by 2 bases, with 12 bases between. This CDR3 region has 14 residues. CDR3 loop: CASSSRTANTEAFF. As DNA, the CDR3 is TGTGCCAGCTCATCTCGGACAGCTAACACTGAAGCTTTCTTT.

With respect to this clone: One end of the junction is discordant with germline, which a read error may explain. This chain joins TRBV7-7 and TRBJ2-1; 13 nucleotides line up with TRBD2. The CDR3 extends over 16 amino acids. Germline values: CDR1 SSHAT, CDR2 FNYEAQ (reference sequence). The CDR3 DNA reads TGTGCTAGCAGCTTAGGGACTAGCGGGACTTACAATGAGCAGTTCTTC. It translates to CASSLGTSGTYNEQFF.

V gene TRBV27 combines with J gene TRBJ1-2, with D tentatively TRBD1 (6 bases). CDR1 is MNHEY, CDR2 SMNVEV, per germline (reference sequence). This CDR3 has 14 residues. The V end was cut by 5 bases, the J end by 4 bases, with 14 bases between. The CDR3 DNA sequence: TGTGCCAGCAGTACCTTCGACAGGCCCTATGGCTACACCTTC. The encoded protein is CASSTFDRPYGYTF.

This clone occurred once. This rearrangement joins TRBV3-1 (or the pseudogene TRBV3-2) to TRBJ2-1, with D possibly TRBD2 on 6 matching bases. V was pared by 6 bases and J by 16 bases, with 10 bases between. Germline V CDR1 and CDR2: LGHDT, YNNKEL (reference sequence). This CDR3 spans 9 amino acids. The CDR3 spells CASRGGSFF. CDR3 in DNA: TGTGCCAGCAGGGGGGGATCTTTCTTC.

The rearrangement joins TRBV5-1 to TRBJ2-1; D perhaps matches TRBD2 (5 bases). The CDR3 runs to 14 residues. Germline CDR1 is SGHRS and CDR2 is YFSETQ. With 2 bases removed from V and 12 bases from J, the gap between germline ends came to 18 bases. CDR3 sequence: CASSFTPSEAPQFF. DNA of the CDR3: TGCGCCAGCAGCTTTACACCCTCGGAGGCACCGCAGTTCTTC.

This clone has just a few counts. The chain employs TRBV18 and TRBJ1-1; 9 bases are a match to TRBD1. The V and J ends lost 6 bases and 6 bases, in that order; junction bases with no gene match: 11. This CDR3 comprises 15 residues. Per germline, CDR1 KGHSH and CDR2 LQKENI. CDR3 sequence: CASSLTGGSSPEAFF. The CDR3 coding sequence is TGTGCCAGCTCGCTTACAGGGGGCTCGTCTCCTGAAGCTTTCTTT.

This rearrangement joins TRBV15 to TRBJ1-4; 7 positions agree with TRBD1. The germline gives CDR1 LNHNV, CDR2 YYDKDF (reference sequence). V dropped 3 bases and J dropped 8; count of bases not matched to a gene: 6. The CDR3 runs 14 residues. For the CDR3, the DNA is TGTGCCACCAGCAGGACAGGGTCCGCGGAAAAACTGTTTTTT. This gives the protein CATSRTGSAEKLFF.

The V call is TRBV4-2, the J call TRBJ1-1; D not resolved. V lost 4 bases and J 1 base, leaving 10 bases between the germline ends. Germline assignment: CDR1 LGHNA and CDR2 YNFKEQ. This CDR3 region has 14 residues. The CDR3 DNA reads as TGTGCCAGCAGCCCACTGACAACGAACACTGAAGCTTTCTTT. Its protein product is CASSPLTTNTEAFF.

The chain recombines TRBV6-6 with TRBJ2-7, with a weak D call TRBD2 (7 bases). CDR3 length: 14 residues. Germline lookup yields CDR1 MNHNY and CDR2 SVGAGI (reference sequence). With 6 bases removed from V and 4 bases from J, the gap between germline ends came to 16 bases. CDR3 in DNA: TGTGCCAGCAGACCCACGGGGGGCGGTTACGAGCAGTACTTC. Translated, it gives CASRPTGGGYEQYF.

This rearrangement joins TRBV7-2 to TRBJ1-3; D call uncertain. CDR3 length: 15 amino acids. In germline, CDR1 is SGHTA, CDR2 FQGNSA. V was shortened by 5 bases and J by 0 bases, with 11 bases between the two germline ends. DNA of the CDR3: TGTGCCAGCAGCCGGCGGCAAACCTCTGGAAACACCATATATTTT. It is translated as CASSRRQTSGNTIYF.